This is a list of T cell receptor beta chains from one sample in a study of cytomegalovirus exposure and HLA in healthy donors. Method: immunoSEQ multiplex PCR; TCRdb's copy keeps in-frame clones and lacks some. The sample has over 150,000 clones; about 85% are singletons. Sequencing used PBMCs. The origin of the receptors is a man aged 25 to 40 in good health and CMV-seropositive. Both conserved end residues are part of each CDR3. The D gene is left open where the match is weak. Clone size, where shown, is once, few, many, or a class for clones that have expanded.

D gene: -; clone size: many; J gene: TRBJ2-5; V gene: TRBV5-1; CDR3 protein: CASSWVAGGGQETQYF; CDR3 DNA: TGCGCCAGCAGCTGGGTTGCAGGGGGAGGCCAAGAGACCCAGTACTTC
D gene: -; clone size: -; J gene: TRBJ2-7; V gene: TRBV4-2; CDR3 protein: CASSQEPGYEQYF; CDR3 DNA: TGTGCCAGCAGCCAAGAGCCGGGCTACGAGCAGTACTTC
D gene: TRBD1; clone size: -; J gene: TRBJ1-1; V gene: TRBV7-6; CDR3 protein: CASSLEGVAGGTEAFF; CDR3 DNA: TGTGCCAGCAGCTTAGAAGGCGTCGCAGGGGGCACTGAAGCTTTCTTT
D gene: -; clone size: few; J gene: TRBJ2-5; V gene: TRBV5-1; CDR3 protein: CASSASGTPGEQYF; CDR3 DNA: TGCGCCAGCAGCGCAAGCGGTACCCCGGGGGAGCAGTACTTC
D gene: TRBD1; clone size: -; J gene: TRBJ2-7; V gene: TRBV15; CDR3 protein: CATSPTGENEQYF; CDR3 DNA: TGTGCCACCAGCCCGACAGGGGAGAACGAGCAGTACTTC
D gene: TRBD1; clone size: once; J gene: TRBJ1-1; V gene: TRBV10-1; CDR3 protein: CADIPGQGKGTEAFF; CDR3 DNA: TGCGCCGACATACCGGGACAGGGTAAGGGGACTGAAGCTTTCTTT
D gene: -; clone size: -; J gene: TRBJ1-5; V gene: TRBV5-1; CDR3 protein: CASSPGASSNQPQHF; CDR3 DNA: TGCGCCAGCAGCCCCGGAGCGAGTAGCAATCAGCCCCAGCATTTT
D gene: -; clone size: -; J gene: TRBJ2-7; V gene: TRBV12-5; CDR3 protein: CASGLAGPSYEQYF; CDR3 DNA: TGTGCTAGTGGTTTAGCGGGCCCCTCCTACGAGCAGTACTTC
D gene: -; clone size: -; J gene: TRBJ2-1; V gene: TRBV11-2; CDR3 protein: CASSGGGDEQFF; CDR3 DNA: TGTGCCAGCAGCGGAGGGGGGGATGAGCAGTTCTTC
D gene: TRBD1; clone size: -; J gene: TRBJ2-2; V gene: TRBV6-4; CDR3 protein: CASSDSRGTGDTGELFF; CDR3 DNA: TGTGCCAGCAGTGACTCAAGGGGGACAGGGGACACCGGGGAGCTGTTTTTT
D gene: TRBD2; clone size: -; J gene: TRBJ2-5; V gene: TRBV9; CDR3 protein: CASSVQGLAGQETQYF; CDR3 DNA: TGTGCCAGCAGCGTTCAGGGACTAGCGGGGCAAGAGACCCAGTACTTC
D gene: -; clone size: few; J gene: TRBJ1-1; V gene: TRBV9; CDR3 protein: CASSAEYPRTEAFF; CDR3 DNA: TGTGCCAGCAGCGCGGAATACCCGCGGACTGAAGCTTTCTTT
D gene: TRBD1; clone size: -; J gene: TRBJ1-6; V gene: TRBV7-2; CDR3 protein: CASRNRGPSYNSPLHF; CDR3 DNA: TGTGCCAGCAGGAACAGGGGGCCCTCATATAATTCACCCCTCCACTTT
D gene: -; clone size: few; J gene: TRBJ1-4; V gene: TRBV27; CDR3 protein: CASTFNEKLFF; CDR3 DNA: TGTGCCAGCACCTTTAATGAAAAACTGTTTTTT
D gene: -; clone size: -; J gene: TRBJ1-2; V gene: TRBV7-9; CDR3 protein: CASSLSEEGYTF; CDR3 DNA: TGTGCCAGCAGCTTGTCGGAGGAAGGCTACACCTTC
D gene: TRBD1; clone size: -; J gene: TRBJ2-7; V gene: TRBV11-2; CDR3 protein: CASSWKDRAQGYEQYF; CDR3 DNA: TGTGCCAGCAGCTGGAAGGACAGGGCCCAAGGCTACGAGCAGTACTTC
D gene: -; clone size: -; J gene: TRBJ1-2; V gene: TRBV30; CDR3 protein: CAWTFRGNYGYTF; CDR3 DNA: TGTGCCTGGACCTTCAGGGGTAACTATGGCTACACCTTC
D gene: -; clone size: once; J gene: TRBJ2-3; V gene: TRBV27; CDR3 protein: CASRPLRQDPSTDTQYF; CDR3 DNA: TGTGCCAGCAGACCCCTCCGACAGGATCCTAGCACAGATACGCAGTATTTT
D gene: TRBD1; clone size: -; J gene: TRBJ1-2; V gene: TRBV7-8; CDR3 protein: CASSSGTGGRVGYTF; CDR3 DNA: TGTGCCAGCAGCTCCGGGACAGGGGGCCGGGTTGGCTACACCTTC
D gene: -; clone size: few; J gene: TRBJ1-6; V gene: TRBV27; CDR3 protein: CASRGGAGVRSSPLHF; CDR3 DNA: TGTGCCAGCAGGGGGGGGGCAGGGGTACGCAGTTCACCCCTCCACTTT
D gene: -; clone size: -; J gene: TRBJ1-1; V gene: TRBV30; CDR3 protein: CAWSILRTVNTEAFF; CDR3 DNA: TGTGCCTGGAGTATTTTACGGACAGTGAACACTGAAGCTTTCTTT
D gene: TRBD2; clone size: few; J gene: TRBJ2-7; V gene: TRBV7-9; CDR3 protein: CASSAGLAGVEYEQYF; CDR3 DNA: TGTGCCAGCAGCGCAGGACTAGCGGGAGTAGAATACGAGCAGTACTTC
D gene: TRBD2; clone size: once; J gene: TRBJ2-3; V gene: TRBV29-1; CDR3 protein: CSVRLAGPLPKGDTQYF; CDR3 DNA: TGCAGCGTTCGGCTAGCGGGGCCCCTTCCCAAGGGAGATACGCAGTATTTT
D gene: -; clone size: -; J gene: TRBJ2-3; V gene: TRBV10-1; CDR3 protein: CASSDARSTDTQYF; CDR3 DNA: TGCGCCAGCAGTGATGCCAGAAGCACAGATACGCAGTATTTT
D gene: -; clone size: -; J gene: TRBJ2-5; V gene: TRBV19; CDR3 protein: CASSIGGSDQETQYF; CDR3 DNA: TGTGCCAGTAGTATCGGAGGGAGCGACCAAGAGACCCAGTACTTC
D gene: -; clone size: -; J gene: TRBJ2-7; V gene: TRBV29-1; CDR3 protein: CSVLRGIAYEQYF; CDR3 DNA: TGCAGCGTCCTCAGGGGCATAGCCTACGAGCAGTACTTC
D gene: -; clone size: few; J gene: TRBJ2-7; V gene: TRBV19; CDR3 protein: CASSIPAGEKAYEQYF; CDR3 DNA: TGTGCCAGTAGTATCCCGGCAGGGGAGAAGGCCTACGAGCAGTACTTC
D gene: -; clone size: -; J gene: TRBJ1-4; V gene: TRBV5-1; CDR3 protein: CASSLEPGRTNEKLFF; CDR3 DNA: TGCGCCAGCAGCTTAGAGCCGGGTAGAACTAATGAAAAACTGTTTTTT
D gene: -; clone size: -; J gene: TRBJ1-4; V gene: TRBV2; CDR3 protein: CASTSQGTNEKLFF; CDR3 DNA: TGTGCCAGCACCTCACAGGGAACTAATGAAAAACTGTTTTTT
D gene: -; clone size: -; J gene: TRBJ1-1; V gene: TRBV25-1; CDR3 protein: CASSEWPSLGTEAFF; CDR3 DNA: TGTGCCAGCAGTGAATGGCCTAGTCTGGGCACTGAAGCTTTCTTT
D gene: -; clone size: -; J gene: TRBJ2-7; V gene: TRBV7-9; CDR3 protein: CASSPEGTGSYEQYF; CDR3 DNA: TGTGCCAGCAGCCCCGAGGGCACAGGGTCCTACGAGCAGTACTTC
D gene: TRBD1; clone size: few; J gene: TRBJ2-7; V gene: TRBV28; CDR3 protein: CASFSGAGGQYEQYF; CDR3 DNA: TGTGCCAGTTTCTCTGGGGCAGGGGGACAATACGAGCAGTACTTC
D gene: TRBD1; clone size: -; J gene: TRBJ1-5; V gene: TRBV5-6; CDR3 protein: CASSLKGQGNQPQHF; CDR3 DNA: TGTGCCAGCAGCTTGAAGGGACAGGGCAATCAGCCCCAGCATTTT
D gene: TRBD1; clone size: few; J gene: TRBJ1-5; V gene: TRBV5-6; CDR3 protein: CASSLRGHNQPQHF; CDR3 DNA: TGTGCCAGCAGCTTGAGGGGGCACAATCAGCCCCAGCATTTT
D gene: TRBD2; clone size: -; J gene: TRBJ2-3; V gene: TRBV30; CDR3 protein: CAWSTGLAGSDTQYF; CDR3 DNA: TGTGCCTGGAGTACTGGACTAGCGGGTTCAGATACGCAGTATTTT
D gene: TRBD2; clone size: few; J gene: TRBJ2-1; V gene: TRBV5-6; CDR3 protein: CASSWSGRAYNEQFF; CDR3 DNA: TGTGCCAGCAGCTGGAGCGGGAGGGCCTACAATGAGCAGTTCTTC
D gene: -; clone size: -; J gene: TRBJ2-2; V gene: TRBV19; CDR3 protein: CASSMDFVGELFF; CDR3 DNA: TGTGCCAGTAGTATGGACTTTGTAGGGGAGCTGTTTTTT
D gene: TRBD2; clone size: -; J gene: TRBJ2-4; V gene: TRBV5-1; CDR3 protein: CASSPGTSGRWGNIQYF; CDR3 DNA: TGCGCCAGCAGCCCCGGGACTAGCGGGAGGTGGGGAAACATTCAGTACTTC
D gene: TRBD2; clone size: -; J gene: TRBJ2-1; V gene: TRBV7-9; CDR3 protein: CASISSGSSYNEQFF; CDR3 DNA: TGTGCCAGCATTTCTAGCGGGTCTTCCTACAATGAGCAGTTCTTC